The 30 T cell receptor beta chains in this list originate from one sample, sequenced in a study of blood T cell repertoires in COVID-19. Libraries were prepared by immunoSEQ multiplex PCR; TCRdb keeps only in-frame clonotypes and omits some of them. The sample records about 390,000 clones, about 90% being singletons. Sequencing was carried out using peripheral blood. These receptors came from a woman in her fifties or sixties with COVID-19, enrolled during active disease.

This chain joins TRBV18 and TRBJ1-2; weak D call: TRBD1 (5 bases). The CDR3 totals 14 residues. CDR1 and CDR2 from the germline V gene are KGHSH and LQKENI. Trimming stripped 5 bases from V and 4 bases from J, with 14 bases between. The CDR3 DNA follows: TGTGCCAGCTCAAACCTGACAGTTGGCTATGGCTACACCTTC. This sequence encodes CASSNLTVGYGYTF. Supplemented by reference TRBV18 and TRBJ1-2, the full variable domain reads NAGVMQNPRHLVRRRGQEARLRCSPMKGHSHVYWYRQLPEEGLKFMVYLQKENIIDESGMPKERFSAEFPKEGPSILRIQQVVRGDSAAYFCASSNLTVGYGYTFGSGTRLTVV.

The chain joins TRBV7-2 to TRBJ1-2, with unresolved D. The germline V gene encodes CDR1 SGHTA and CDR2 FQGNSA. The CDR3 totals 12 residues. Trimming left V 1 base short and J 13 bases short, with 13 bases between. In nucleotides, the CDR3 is TGTGCCAGCAGCTTAGGGTTTAGGGCGGGCACCTTC. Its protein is CASSLGFRAGTF.

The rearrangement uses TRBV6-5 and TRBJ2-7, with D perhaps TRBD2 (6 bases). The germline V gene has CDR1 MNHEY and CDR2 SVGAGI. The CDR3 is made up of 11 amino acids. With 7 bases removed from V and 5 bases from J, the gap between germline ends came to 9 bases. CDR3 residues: CASTAGNEQYF. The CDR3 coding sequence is TGTGCCAGCACGGCGGGGAACGAGCAGTACTTC.

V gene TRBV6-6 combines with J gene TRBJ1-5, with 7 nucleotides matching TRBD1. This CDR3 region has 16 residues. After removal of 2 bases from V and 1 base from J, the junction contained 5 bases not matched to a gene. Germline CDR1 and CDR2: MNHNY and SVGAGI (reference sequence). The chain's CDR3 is CASSYRQGGSNQPQHF. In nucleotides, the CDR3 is TGTGCCAGCAGTTACCGTCAGGGGGGAAGCAATCAGCCCCAGCATTTT.

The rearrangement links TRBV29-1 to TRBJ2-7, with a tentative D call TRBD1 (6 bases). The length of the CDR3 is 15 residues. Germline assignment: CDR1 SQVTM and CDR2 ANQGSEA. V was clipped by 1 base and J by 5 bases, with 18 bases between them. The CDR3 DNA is TGCAGCGTTGAAGCGGCCTGGGTCAAGGGGGACGAGCAGTACTTC. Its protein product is CSVEAAWVKGDEQYF.

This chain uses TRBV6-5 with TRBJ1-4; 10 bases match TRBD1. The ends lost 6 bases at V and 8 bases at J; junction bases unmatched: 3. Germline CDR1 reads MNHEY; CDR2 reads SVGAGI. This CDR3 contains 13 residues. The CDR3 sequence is CASSRTGGEKLFF. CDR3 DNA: TGTGCCAGCAGCCGGACAGGGGGGGAAAAACTGTTTTTT.

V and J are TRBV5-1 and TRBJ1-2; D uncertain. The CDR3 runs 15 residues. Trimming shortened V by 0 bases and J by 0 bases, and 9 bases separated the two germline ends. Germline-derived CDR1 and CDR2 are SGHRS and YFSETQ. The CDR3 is CASSLGGEANYGYTF. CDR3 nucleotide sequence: TGCGCCAGCAGCTTGGGAGGAGAAGCTAACTATGGCTACACCTTC.

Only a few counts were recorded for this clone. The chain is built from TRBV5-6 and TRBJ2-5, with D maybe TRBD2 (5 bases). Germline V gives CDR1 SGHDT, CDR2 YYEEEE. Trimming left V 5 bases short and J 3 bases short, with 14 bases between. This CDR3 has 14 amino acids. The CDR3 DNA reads TGTGCCAGCAGTTCGGGTGAGGGAGAAGAGACCCAGTACTTC. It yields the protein CASSSGEGEETQYF. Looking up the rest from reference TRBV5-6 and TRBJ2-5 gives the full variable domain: DAGVTQSPTHLIKTRGQQVTLRCSPKSGHDTVSWYQQALGQGPQFIFQYYEEEERQRGNFPDRFSGHQFPNYSSELNVNALLLGDSALYLCASSSGEGEETQYFGPGTRLLVL.

The CDR3 DNA is TGTGCCAGCAGACAGACAGGAAGGGACACTGAAGCTTTCTTT. Encoded protein: CASRQTGRDTEAFF. The chain has TRBV6-5 and TRBJ1-1; D is perhaps TRBD1 (6 bases). The CDR3 consists of 14 residues. The germline V gene has CDR1 MNHEY and CDR2 SVGAGI. V was pared by 6 bases and J by 3 bases, with 14 bases between.

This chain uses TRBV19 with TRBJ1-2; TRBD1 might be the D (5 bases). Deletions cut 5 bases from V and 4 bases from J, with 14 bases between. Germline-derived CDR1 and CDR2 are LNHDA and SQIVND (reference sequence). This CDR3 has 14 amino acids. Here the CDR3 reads CASSPSRGAYGYTF. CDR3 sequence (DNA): TGTGCCAGTAGTCCCTCCCGTGGGGCCTATGGCTACACCTTC.

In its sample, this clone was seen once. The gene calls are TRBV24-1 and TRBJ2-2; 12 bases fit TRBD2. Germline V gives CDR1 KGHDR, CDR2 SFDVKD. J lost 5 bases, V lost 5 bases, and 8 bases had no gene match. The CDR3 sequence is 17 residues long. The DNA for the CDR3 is TGTGCCACCAGTGGCTACCTAGCGGGGGGGCCAACCGGGGAGCTGTTTTTT. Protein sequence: CATSGYLAGGPTGELFF.

CDR3 DNA sequence: TGCGCCAGCAGCTTTGAGAGCGGGAGGAGGAATGAGCAGTTCTTC. Protein: CASSFESGRRNEQFF. The V and J genes are TRBV5-1 and TRBJ2-1, with 9 bases fitting TRBD2. The V segment lost 2 bases and the J segment 7 bases; nucleotides outside the gene matches: 7. Per the germline V gene, CDR1 is SGHRS and CDR2 is YFSETQ. This CDR3 is 15 amino acids long.

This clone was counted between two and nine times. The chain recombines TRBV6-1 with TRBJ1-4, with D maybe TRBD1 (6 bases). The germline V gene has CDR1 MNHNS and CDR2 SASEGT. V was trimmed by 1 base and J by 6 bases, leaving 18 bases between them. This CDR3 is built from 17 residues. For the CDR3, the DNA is TGTGCCAGCAGTGAAGAAGGGACAACCAGGAGATATGAAAAACTGTTTTTT. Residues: CASSEEGTTRRYEKLFF.

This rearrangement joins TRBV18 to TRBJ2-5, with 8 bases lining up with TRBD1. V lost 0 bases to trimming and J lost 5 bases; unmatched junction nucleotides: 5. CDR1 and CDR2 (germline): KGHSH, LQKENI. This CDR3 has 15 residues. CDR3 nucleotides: TGTGCCAGCTCACCACCAGGGACAGGCCCGGAGACCCAGTACTTC. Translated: CASSPPGTGPETQYF.

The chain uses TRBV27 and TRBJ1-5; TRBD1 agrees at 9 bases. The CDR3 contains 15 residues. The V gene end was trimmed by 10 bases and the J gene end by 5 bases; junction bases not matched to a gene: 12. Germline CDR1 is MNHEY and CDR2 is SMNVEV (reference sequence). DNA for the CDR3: TGTGCCACCAGGGCGCAACAGGGGGCGCATCAGCCCCAGCATTTT. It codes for CATRAQQGAHQPQHF.

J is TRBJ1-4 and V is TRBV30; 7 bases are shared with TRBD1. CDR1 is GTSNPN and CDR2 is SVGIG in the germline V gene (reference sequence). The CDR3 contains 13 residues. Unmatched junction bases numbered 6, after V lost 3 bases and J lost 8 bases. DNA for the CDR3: TGTGCCTGGAGCCGGGGCAGGGGGGAAAAACTGTTTTTT. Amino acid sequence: CAWSRGRGEKLFF.

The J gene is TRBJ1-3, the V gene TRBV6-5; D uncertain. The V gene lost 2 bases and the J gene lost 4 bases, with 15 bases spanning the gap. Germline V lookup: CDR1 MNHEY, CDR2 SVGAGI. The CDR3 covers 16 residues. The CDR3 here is CASSYLPGGKGNTIYF. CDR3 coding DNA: TGTGCCAGCAGTTACCTCCCCGGAGGGAAAGGAAACACCATATATTTT.

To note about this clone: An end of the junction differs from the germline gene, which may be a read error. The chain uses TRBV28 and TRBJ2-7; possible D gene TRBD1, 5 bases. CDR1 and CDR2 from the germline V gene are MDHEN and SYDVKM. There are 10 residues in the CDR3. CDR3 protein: CASSRQSFHF. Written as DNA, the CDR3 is TGTGCCAGCAGTCGACAGTCCTTTCATTTC.

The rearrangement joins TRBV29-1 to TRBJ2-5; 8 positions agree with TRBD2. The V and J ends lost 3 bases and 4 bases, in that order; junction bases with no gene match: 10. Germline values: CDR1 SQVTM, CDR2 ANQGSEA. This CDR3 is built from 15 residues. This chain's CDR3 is CSVDSSGGILETQYF. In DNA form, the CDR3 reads TGCAGCGTTGACTCGAGCGGGGGAATATTAGAGACCCAGTACTTC.

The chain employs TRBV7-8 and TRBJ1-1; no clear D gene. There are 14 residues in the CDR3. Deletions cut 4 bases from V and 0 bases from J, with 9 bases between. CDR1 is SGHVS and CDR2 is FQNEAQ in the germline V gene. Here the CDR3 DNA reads TGTGCCAGCAGCTCGATGGCAGTGAACACTGAAGCTTTCTTT. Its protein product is CASSSMAVNTEAFF.

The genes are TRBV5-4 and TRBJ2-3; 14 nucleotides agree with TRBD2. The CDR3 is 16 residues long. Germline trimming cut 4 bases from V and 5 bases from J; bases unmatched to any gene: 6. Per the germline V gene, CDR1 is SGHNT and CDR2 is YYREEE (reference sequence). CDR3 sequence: CASSPRLAGGQDTQYF. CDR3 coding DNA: TGTGCCAGCAGCCCGAGACTAGCGGGGGGGCAAGATACGCAGTATTTT.

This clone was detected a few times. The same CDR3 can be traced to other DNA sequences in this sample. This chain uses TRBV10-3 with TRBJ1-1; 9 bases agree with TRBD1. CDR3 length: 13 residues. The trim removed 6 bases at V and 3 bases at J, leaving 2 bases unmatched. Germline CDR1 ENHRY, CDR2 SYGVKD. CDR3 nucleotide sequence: TGTGCCATCAGCCGGACAGGGGACACTGAAGCTTTCTTT. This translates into CAISRTGDTEAFF.

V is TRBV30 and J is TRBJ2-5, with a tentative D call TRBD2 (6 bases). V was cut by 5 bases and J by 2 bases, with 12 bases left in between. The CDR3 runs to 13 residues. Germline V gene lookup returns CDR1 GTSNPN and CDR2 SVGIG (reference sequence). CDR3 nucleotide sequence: TGTGCCTGGGGGCCGGGAGCACAAGAGACCCAGTACTTC. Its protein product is CAWGPGAQETQYF.

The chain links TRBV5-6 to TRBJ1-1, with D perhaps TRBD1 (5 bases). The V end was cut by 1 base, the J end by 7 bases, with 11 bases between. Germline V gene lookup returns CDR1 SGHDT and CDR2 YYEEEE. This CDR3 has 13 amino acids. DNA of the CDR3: TGTGCCAGCAGCTTGAGGGCCGGGGGTGAAGCTTTCTTT. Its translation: CASSLRAGGEAFF.

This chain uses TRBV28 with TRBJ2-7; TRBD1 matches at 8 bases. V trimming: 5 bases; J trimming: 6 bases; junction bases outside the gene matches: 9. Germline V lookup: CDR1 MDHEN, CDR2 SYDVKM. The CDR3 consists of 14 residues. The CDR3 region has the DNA TGTGCCAGCAGTCCTGGGACAGGTAGAAGCGAGCAGTACTTC. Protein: CASSPGTGRSEQYF. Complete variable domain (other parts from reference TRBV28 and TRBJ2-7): DVKVTQSSRYLVKRTGEKVFLECVQDMDHENMFWYRQDPGLGLRLIYFSYDVKMKEKGDIPEGYSVSREKKERFSLILESASTNQTSMYLCASSPGTGRSEQYFGPGTRLTVT.

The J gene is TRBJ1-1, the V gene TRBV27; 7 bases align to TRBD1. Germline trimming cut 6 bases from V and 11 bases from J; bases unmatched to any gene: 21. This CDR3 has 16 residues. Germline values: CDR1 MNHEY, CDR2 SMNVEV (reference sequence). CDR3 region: CASSQTGVGTPLRAFF. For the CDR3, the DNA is TGTGCCAGCAGCCAAACAGGGGTGGGGACCCCATTGAGGGCTTTCTTT.

The CDR3: CASSPYRALNTEAFF. CDR3 bases: TGTGCCAGCAGTCCCTACAGGGCCCTGAACACTGAAGCTTTCTTT. The V call is TRBV28, the J call TRBJ1-1; D perhaps matches TRBD1 (6 bases). Germline CDR1 reads MDHEN; CDR2 reads SYDVKM. Trimming took 5 bases from V and 0 from J, leaving 13 bases between them. The CDR3 covers 15 residues.

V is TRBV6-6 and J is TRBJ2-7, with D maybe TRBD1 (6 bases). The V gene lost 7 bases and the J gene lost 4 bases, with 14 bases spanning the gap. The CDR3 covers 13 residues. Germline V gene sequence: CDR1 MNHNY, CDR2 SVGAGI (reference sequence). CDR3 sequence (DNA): TGTGCCAGCAAGGGGGACAAATTATACGAGCAGTACTTC. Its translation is CASKGDKLYEQYF.

As DNA, the CDR3 is TGTGCCAGCAGCTCGATAGCGGGTAGGAACACTGAAGCTTTCTTT. The encoded protein is CASSSIAGRNTEAFF. The V gene is TRBV9, the J gene TRBJ1-1, with D unclear. The V gene lost 4 bases and the J gene lost 1 base, with 14 bases spanning the gap. The CDR3 covers 15 residues. The germline CDR1 and CDR2 sequences are SGDLS and YYNGEE.

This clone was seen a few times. The CDR3 here is CANKKNTEAFF. The CDR3 nucleotides read TGTGCCAACAAAAAGAACACTGAAGCTTTCTTT. This chain uses TRBV13 with TRBJ1-1; D is unclear. Per germline, CDR1 PRHDT and CDR2 FYEKMQ (reference sequence). There are 11 residues in the CDR3. Trimming removed 10 bases at V and 1 base at J, with 7 bases between.